Listed below are T cell receptor beta chains from one sample, sequenced in a study of blood T cell repertoires in COVID-19. This table comes from immunoSEQ multiplex PCR, and its TCRdb copy is limited to in-frame clones, with some not included. Here the sample spans under 250,000 clones, roughly nine tenths being singletons. The source material was peripheral blood. Receptors originate from a man aged 35 to 55 with acute or convalescent COVID-19. Each CDR3 is given with its conserved first and last residue. A D gene is named only where the DNA matches it firmly. Not all rows give a size; the values are once, few, many and, for expanded clones, a class.

clone size: -; D gene: TRBD2; J gene: TRBJ2-3; V gene: TRBV13; CDR3 protein: CASSSSLGIAGAVTDTQYF
clone size: -; D gene: -; J gene: TRBJ2-1; V gene: TRBV7-2; CDR3 protein: CASSLSGTPYNEQFF
clone size: -; D gene: TRBD1; J gene: TRBJ2-1; V gene: TRBV29-1; CDR3 protein: CSVQGNHNEQFF
clone size: -; D gene: TRBD2; J gene: TRBJ2-5; V gene: TRBV27; CDR3 protein: CASSPGLGEETQYF
clone size: -; D gene: TRBD1; J gene: TRBJ2-1; V gene: TRBV5-1; CDR3 protein: CASSRDRVFYNEQFF
clone size: once; D gene: TRBD1; J gene: TRBJ2-2; V gene: TRBV28; CDR3 protein: CASSSQKGDRVYTGELFF
clone size: -; D gene: TRBD1; J gene: TRBJ2-1; V gene: TRBV7-3; CDR3 protein: CASSLTGTGFSYNEQFF
clone size: -; D gene: TRBD1; J gene: TRBJ2-3; V gene: TRBV28; CDR3 protein: CASSSGQGADTQYF
clone size: -; D gene: TRBD2; J gene: TRBJ2-1; V gene: TRBV28; CDR3 protein: CASSLGTSTISDEQFF
clone size: few; D gene: TRBD1; J gene: TRBJ2-2; V gene: TRBV29-1; CDR3 protein: CSAAPQQGAGTGELFF
clone size: -; D gene: TRBD2; J gene: TRBJ2-7; V gene: TRBV6-4; CDR3 protein: CASREPGLAGDEQYF
clone size: -; D gene: -; J gene: TRBJ2-7; V gene: TRBV6-5; CDR3 protein: CASSYSDTGSSYEQYF
clone size: -; D gene: -; J gene: TRBJ2-7; V gene: TRBV11-3; CDR3 protein: CASSLGGDGPYEQYF
clone size: -; D gene: -; J gene: TRBJ1-2; V gene: TRBV2; CDR3 protein: CASLEGRYTF
clone size: -; D gene: -; J gene: TRBJ2-1; V gene: TRBV19; CDR3 protein: CASSTGVAGAEQFF
clone size: -; D gene: TRBD2; J gene: TRBJ2-7; V gene: TRBV18; CDR3 protein: CASSPGGLPYEQYF
clone size: -; D gene: -; J gene: TRBJ1-2; V gene: TRBV13; CDR3 protein: CASSPGLNLGYTF
clone size: -; D gene: -; J gene: TRBJ1-1; V gene: TRBV9; CDR3 protein: CASSVELGLYTEAFF